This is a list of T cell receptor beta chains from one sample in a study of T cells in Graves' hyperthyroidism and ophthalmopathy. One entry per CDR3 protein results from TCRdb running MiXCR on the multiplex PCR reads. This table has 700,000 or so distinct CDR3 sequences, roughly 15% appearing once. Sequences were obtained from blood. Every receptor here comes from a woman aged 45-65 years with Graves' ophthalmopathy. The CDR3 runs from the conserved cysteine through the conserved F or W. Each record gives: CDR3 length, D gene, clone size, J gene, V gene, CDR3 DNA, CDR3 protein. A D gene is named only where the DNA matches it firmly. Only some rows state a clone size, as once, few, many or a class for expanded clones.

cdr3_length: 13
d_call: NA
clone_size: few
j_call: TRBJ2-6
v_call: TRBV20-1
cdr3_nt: TGCAGTGCTAGATTCGGTGGGGCCAACGTCCTGACTTTC
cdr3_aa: CSARFGGANVLTF

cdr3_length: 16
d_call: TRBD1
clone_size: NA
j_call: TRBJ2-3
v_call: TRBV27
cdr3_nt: TGTGCCAGCAGACCCCGGACAGGGGCGAGCACAGATACGCAGTATTTT
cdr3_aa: CASRPRTGASTDTQYF

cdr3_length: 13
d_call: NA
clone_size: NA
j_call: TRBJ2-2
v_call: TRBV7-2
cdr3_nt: TGTGCCAGCAGCTTAGTCCTCACCGGGGAGCTGCTTTTT
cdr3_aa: CASSLVLTGELLF

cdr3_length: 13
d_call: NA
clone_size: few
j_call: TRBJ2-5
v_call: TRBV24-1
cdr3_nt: TGTGCCACCAGTCTGGGATTGGAAGAGACCCAGTACTTC
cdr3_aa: CATSLGLEETQYF

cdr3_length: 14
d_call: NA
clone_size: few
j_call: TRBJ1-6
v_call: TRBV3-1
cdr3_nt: TGTGCCAGCAGACACGTAACAAAGAATTCACCCCTCCACTTT
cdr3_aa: CASRHVTKNSPLHF

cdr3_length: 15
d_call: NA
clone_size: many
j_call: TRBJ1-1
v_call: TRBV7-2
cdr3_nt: TGTGCCAGCAGCTCACAAAGGGGCTGGAACACTGAAGCTTTCTTT
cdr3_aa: CASSSQRGWNTEAFF

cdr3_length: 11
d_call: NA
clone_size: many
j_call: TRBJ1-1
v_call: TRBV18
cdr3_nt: TGTGCCAGCTCACCTGCCAACGTGGCTTTCTTT
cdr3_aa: CASSPANVAFF

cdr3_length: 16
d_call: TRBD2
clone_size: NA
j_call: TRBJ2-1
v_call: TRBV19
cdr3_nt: TGTGCCAGTAGTATAGGGCGGACTAGCGGCTACAATGAGCAGTTCTTC
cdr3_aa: CASSIGRTSGYNEQFF

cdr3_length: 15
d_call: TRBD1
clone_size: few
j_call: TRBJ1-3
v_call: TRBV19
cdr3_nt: TGTGCCAGTAGTACCACAGGGGGCACTGGAAACACCATATATTTT
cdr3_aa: CASSTTGGTGNTIYF

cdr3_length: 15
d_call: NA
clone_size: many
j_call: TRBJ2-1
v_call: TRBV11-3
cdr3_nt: TGTGCCAGCAGCTTTGATGACCGGGACTACAATGAGCAGTTCTTC
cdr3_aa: CASSFDDRDYNEQFF

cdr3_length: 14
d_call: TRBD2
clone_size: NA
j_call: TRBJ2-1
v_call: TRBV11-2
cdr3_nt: TGTGCCAGCACCGACTTAGCGGGAGGCTATGAGCAGTTCTTC
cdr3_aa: CASTDLAGGYEQFF

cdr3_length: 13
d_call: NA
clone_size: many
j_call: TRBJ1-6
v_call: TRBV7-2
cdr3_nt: TGTGCCAGCGGAGAGACAGGAGAATCACCCCTCCACTTT
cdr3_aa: CASGETGESPLHF

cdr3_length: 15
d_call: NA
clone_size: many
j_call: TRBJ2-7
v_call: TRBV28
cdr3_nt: TGTGCCAGCAGTTTGGTCGGGGGCCAGATCTACGAGCAGTACTTC
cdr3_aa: CASSLVGGQIYEQYF

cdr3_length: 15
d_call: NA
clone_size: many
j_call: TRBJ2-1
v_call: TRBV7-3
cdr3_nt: TGTGCCAGCAGCTTATCCGGCGGGGCTTACAATGAGCAGTTCTTC
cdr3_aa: CASSLSGGAYNEQFF

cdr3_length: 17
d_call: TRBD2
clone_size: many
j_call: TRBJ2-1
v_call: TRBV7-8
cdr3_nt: TGTGCCAGCAGCTTAGCGACAGGACTAGCGGGAGACAATGAGCAGTTCTTC
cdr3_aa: CASSLATGLAGDNEQFF

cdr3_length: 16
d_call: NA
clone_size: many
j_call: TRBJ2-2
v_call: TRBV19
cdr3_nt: TGTGCCAGTATCCCCAATTTAAACAGGGCCGGCGGGGAGCTGTTTTTT
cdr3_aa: CASIPNLNRAGGELFF

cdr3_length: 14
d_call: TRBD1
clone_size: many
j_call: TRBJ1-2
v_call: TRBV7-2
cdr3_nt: TGTGCCAGCAGCCCGACAGGGGCCACTTTTGGCTACACCTTC
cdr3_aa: CASSPTGATFGYTF

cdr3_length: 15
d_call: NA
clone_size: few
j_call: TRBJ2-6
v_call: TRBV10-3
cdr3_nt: TGTGCCATGGGCCAAGGGCAATCTGGGGCCAACGTCCTGACTTTC
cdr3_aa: CAMGQGQSGANVLTF

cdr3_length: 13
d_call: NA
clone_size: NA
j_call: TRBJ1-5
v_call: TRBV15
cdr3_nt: TGTGCCACCAGGGGGCAGGGTGGTCAGCCCCAGCATTTT
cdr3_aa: CATRGQGGQPQHF

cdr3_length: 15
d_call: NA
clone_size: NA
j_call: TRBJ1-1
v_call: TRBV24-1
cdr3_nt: TGTGCCACCAGTGACGGACAGAAGTTGAACACTGAAGCTTTCTTT
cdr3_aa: CATSDGQKLNTEAFF

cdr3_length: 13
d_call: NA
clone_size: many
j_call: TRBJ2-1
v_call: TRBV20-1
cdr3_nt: TGCAGTGCTGAAGTGACCTCCTACAATGAGCAGTTCTTC
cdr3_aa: CSAEVTSYNEQFF

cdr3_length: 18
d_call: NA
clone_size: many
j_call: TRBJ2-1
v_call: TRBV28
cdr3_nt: TGTGCCAGCAGTTTATACGGAATAGCGTCGAAGATTTTGGATGAGCAGTTCTTC
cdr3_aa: CASSLYGIASKILDEQFF

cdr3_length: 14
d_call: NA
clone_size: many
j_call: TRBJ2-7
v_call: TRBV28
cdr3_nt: TGTGCCAGCAGCAACGGACGGGGGACCTACGAGCAGTACTTC
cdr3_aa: CASSNGRGTYEQYF

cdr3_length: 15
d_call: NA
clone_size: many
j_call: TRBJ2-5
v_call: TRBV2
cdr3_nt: TGTGCCAGCAGTGATTCCAGGGAAACTCAAGAGACCCAGTACTTC
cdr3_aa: CASSDSRETQETQYF

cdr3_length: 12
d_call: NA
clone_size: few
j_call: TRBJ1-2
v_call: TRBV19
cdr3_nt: TGTGCCACTAAAGGTCTCAAATATGGCTACACCTTC
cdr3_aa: CATKGLKYGYTF

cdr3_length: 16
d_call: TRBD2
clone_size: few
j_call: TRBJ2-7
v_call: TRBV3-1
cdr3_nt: TGTGCCAGCAGCCAAGATTATCCTAGCGGGAGTGGCGAGCAGTACTTC
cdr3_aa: CASSQDYPSGSGEQYF

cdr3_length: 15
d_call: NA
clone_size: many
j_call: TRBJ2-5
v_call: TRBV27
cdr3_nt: TGTGCCAGCAGTCCCCCCTCGGGCAGCCAAGAGACCCAGTACTTC
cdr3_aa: CASSPPSGSQETQYF

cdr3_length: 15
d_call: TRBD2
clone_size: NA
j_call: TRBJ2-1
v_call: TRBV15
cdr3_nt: TGTGCCACCAGCCTCCGAGCGGGAGCAGTTAATGAGCAGTTCTTC
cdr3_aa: CATSLRAGAVNEQFF

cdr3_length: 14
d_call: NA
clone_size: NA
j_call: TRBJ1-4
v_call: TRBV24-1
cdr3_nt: TGTGCCACCAGTGATGGAGGACACGGTGAAAAACTGTTTTTT
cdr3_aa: CATSDGGHGEKLFF

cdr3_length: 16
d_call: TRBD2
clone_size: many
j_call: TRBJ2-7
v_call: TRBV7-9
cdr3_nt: TGTGCCAGCAGCTTATCAGGACTAGCGGAGGGGTTTGAGCAGTACTTC
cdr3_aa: CASSLSGLAEGFEQYF

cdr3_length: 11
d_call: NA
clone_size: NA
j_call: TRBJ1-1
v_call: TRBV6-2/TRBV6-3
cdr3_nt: TGTGCCAGCAGTTATACCCAAGAAGCTTTCTTT
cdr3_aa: CASSYTQEAFF

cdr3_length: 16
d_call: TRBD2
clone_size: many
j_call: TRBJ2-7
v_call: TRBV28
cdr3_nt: TGTGCCAGCAGTCCACGCCCCGGGACTATTCCCTACGAGCAGTACTTC
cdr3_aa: CASSPRPGTIPYEQYF

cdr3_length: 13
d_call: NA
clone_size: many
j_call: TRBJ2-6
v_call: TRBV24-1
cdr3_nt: TGTGCCACCAGTGATTCTGGGGCCAACGTCCTGACTTTC
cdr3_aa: CATSDSGANVLTF

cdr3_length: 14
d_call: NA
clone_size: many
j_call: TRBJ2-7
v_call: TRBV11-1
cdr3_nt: TGTGCCAGCAGCAAGACTACTCGCTCCTACGAGCAGTACTTC
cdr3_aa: CASSKTTRSYEQYF

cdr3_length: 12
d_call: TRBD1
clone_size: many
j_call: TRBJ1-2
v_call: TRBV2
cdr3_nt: TGTGCTGCGGGACAGGAGTACTATGGCTACACCTTC
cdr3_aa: CAAGQEYYGYTF

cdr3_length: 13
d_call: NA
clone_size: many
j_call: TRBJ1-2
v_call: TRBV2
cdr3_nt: TGTGCCAGCAGACTAGATGCGGGCTATGGCTACACCTTC
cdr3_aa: CASRLDAGYGYTF

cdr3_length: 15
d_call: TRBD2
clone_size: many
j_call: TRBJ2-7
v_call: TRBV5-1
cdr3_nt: TGCGCCAGCAGCCCTACTAGCGGGAGCATCTACGAGCAGTACTTC
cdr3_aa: CASSPTSGSIYEQYF

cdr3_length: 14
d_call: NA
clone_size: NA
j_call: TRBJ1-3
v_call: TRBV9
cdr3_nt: TGTGCCAGCAGCGACGGTTACTCTGGAAACACCATATATTTT
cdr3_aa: CASSDGYSGNTIYF

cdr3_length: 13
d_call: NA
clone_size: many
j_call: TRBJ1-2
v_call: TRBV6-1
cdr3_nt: TGTGCCAGCAGACGGACAGACAACTATGGCTACACCTTC
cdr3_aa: CASRRTDNYGYTF

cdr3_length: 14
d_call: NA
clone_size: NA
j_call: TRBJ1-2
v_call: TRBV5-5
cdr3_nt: TGTGCCAGCAGCTTCAGGTTTAGCGACTTTGGCTACACCTTC
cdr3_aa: CASSFRFSDFGYTF

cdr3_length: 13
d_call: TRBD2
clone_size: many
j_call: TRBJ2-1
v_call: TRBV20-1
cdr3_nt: TGCAGTGCTACCAGCGGGAGGCGGAATGAGCAGTTCTTC
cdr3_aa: CSATSGRRNEQFF

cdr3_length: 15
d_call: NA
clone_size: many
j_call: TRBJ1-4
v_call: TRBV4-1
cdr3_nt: TGCGCCAGCAGCCAAGGCCAGACAACTAATGAAAAACTGTTTTTT
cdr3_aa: CASSQGQTTNEKLFF

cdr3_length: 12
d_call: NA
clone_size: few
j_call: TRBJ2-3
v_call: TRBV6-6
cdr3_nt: TGTGCCAGCAGTTACAGGGGAAGAACGCAGTATTTT
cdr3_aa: CASSYRGRTQYF

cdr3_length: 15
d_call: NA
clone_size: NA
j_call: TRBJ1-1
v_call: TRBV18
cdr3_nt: TGTGCCAGCTCACCATCGCGGACGGACCTCACTGAAGCTTTCTTT
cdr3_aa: CASSPSRTDLTEAFF

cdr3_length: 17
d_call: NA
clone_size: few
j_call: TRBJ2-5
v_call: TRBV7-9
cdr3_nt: TGTGCCAGCAGCTCGCACCCCGGACAGAGCCACCAAGAGACCCAGTACTTC
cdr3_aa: CASSSHPGQSHQETQYF

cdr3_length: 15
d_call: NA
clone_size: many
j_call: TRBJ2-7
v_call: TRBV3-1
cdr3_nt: TGTGCCAGCAGCCAAGATCGCGGGGTTGCCTACGAGCAGTACTTC
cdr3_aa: CASSQDRGVAYEQYF

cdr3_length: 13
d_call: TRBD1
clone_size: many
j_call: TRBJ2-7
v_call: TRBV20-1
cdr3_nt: TGCAGTGCTGGACAGGGGGCGGCCTACGAGCAGTACTTC
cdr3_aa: CSAGQGAAYEQYF

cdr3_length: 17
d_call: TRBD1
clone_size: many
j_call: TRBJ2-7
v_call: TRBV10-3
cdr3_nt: TGTGCCATCAGTGAGCCAATCGGAAGACAGGGGCGATACGAGCAGTACTTC
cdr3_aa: CAISEPIGRQGRYEQYF